This T cell receptor (beta chain) was obtained from a study of shared clonotypes between healthy human individuals. Overall study: Three plates each covered CD4 naive and memory; CD8 naive two, CD8 memory one.

With regard to this clone: Its cognate antigen is unknown.

There were only Caucasian adults among the donors, and all lived in Nashville, Tennessee. Profiled with immunoSEQ multiplex PCR; TCRdb holds only in-frame clones, not every one. Of millions of clones in the sample, 80% to 95% were seen once. Germline V gives CDR1 GTSNPN, CDR2 SVGIG (reference sequence). With 4 bases clipped from V and 3 bases from J, the junction kept 5 bases outside the gene matches. The CDR3 totals 14 residues. Study-wide results and limits: Incompleteness in sorted-subset sequencing, despite large depth, was shown by rarefaction. Tissue TCR repertoires likely differ from these blood-only repertoires.

This TCR was recovered from a man aged 18 to 30 in good health. Some clones in this sample may be carry-over from other donors' samples. The chain is built from TRBV30 and TRBJ2-5; 10 nucleotides agree with TRBD2. The sample taken for sequencing was naive CD4+ T cells from PBMCs. Subset of the sample: CD45RA+ positively selected. The CDR3 DNA is TGTGCCTGGATCCGAGCGGGAGGGGAAGAGACCCAGTACTTC. It specifies CAWIRAGGEETQYF.